These 8 T cell receptor beta chains were all obtained from the same sample, sequenced in a study of human T cells and chemical hapten exposure. TCRdb processed the RACE reads anew with MiXCR; each CDR3 protein has one entry. The table has fewer than 55,000 distinct CDR3 sequences, 9.9% seen once; the top ten hold around a sixth. As for time point: patch test 3, about 24 weeks after DPC sensitization. Stated treatment: therapeutic diphenylcyclopropenone sensitization with weekly scalp DPC. Material: whole blood, obtained in connection with sensitization to the hapten diphenylcyclopropenone (DPC). The receptors derive from a woman aged 35 to 49 with alopecia areata. Some clones in this sample may be carry-over from other donors' samples.

This clonotype was counted between two and nine times. The chain carries TRBV4-1 and TRBJ2-2; D may be TRBD1 (6 bases). The CDR3 spans 15 residues. Germline V gene lookup returns CDR1 MGHRA and CDR2 YSYEKL. The ends were cut back, 2 bases at V and 4 bases at J, with 11 bases in the middle. In DNA, the CDR3 is TGCGCCAGCAGCCAATTAACAGGGACCACCGGGGAGCTGTTTTTT. Protein sequence: CASSQLTGTTGELFF.

This clonotype was detected ten times or more. The V gene is TRBV14, the J gene TRBJ1-1; D unresolved. Trimming pared 1 base from V and 4 bases from J, leaving 7 bases between. This CDR3 is built from 13 residues. Looked up from germline, CDR1 is SGHDN and CDR2 is FVKESK. CDR3 nucleotides: TGTGCCAGCAGCCAAGTTCGAGGCACTGAAGCTTTCTTT. It is translated as CASSQVRGTEAFF. The variable domain in full, with the rest retrieved from reference TRBV14 and TRBJ1-1, is EAGVTQFPSHSVIEKGQTVTLRCDPISGHDNLYWYRRVMGKEIKFLLHFVKESKQDESGMPNNRFLAERTGGTYSTLKVQPAELEDSGVYFCASSQVRGTEAFFGQGTRLTVV.

V gene TRBV6-2 or TRBV6-3 combines with J gene TRBJ1-5; D uncertain. This CDR3 has 16 residues. The germline V gene has CDR1 MNHEY and CDR2 SVGEGT. Trimming removed 2 bases at V and 0 bases at J, with 11 bases between. CDR3 in amino acids: CASSYASSYSNQPQHF. CDR3 in DNA: TGTGCCAGCAGTTACGCGAGCTCCTATAGCAATCAGCCCCAGCATTTT.

In DNA form, the CDR3 reads TGCAGCGTTGCGGAGGGGGCTTATGAGCAGTTCTTC. Translated, it gives CSVAEGAYEQFF. The chain links TRBV29-1 to TRBJ2-1; D is perhaps TRBD1 (7 bases). CDR3 length: 12 amino acids. Per the germline V gene, CDR1 is SQVTM and CDR2 is ANQGSEA. Between the trimmed V and J ends, which lost 4 bases and 8 bases, there was a span of 12 bases.

This clonotype was found many times. The V call is TRBV20-1, the J call TRBJ2-1; a weak D match, TRBD1 (5 bases). CDR1 is DFQATT, CDR2 SNEGSKA, per germline (reference sequence). The length of the CDR3 is 14 residues. The V end was cut by 6 bases, the J end by 8 bases, with 20 bases between. DNA for the CDR3: TGCAGTGCAACCCCAATCGGACATCTAGATGAGCAGTTCTTC. This translates into CSATPIGHLDEQFF.

The chain links TRBV29-1 to TRBJ1-1; D is unclear. Germline CDR1 SQVTM, CDR2 ANQGSEA. This CDR3 spans 12 amino acids. Trimming took off 4 bases at V and 2 bases at J, with 8 bases between the two ends. The CDR3: CSVVTPNTEAFF. The DNA of the CDR3 is TGCAGCGTTGTGACGCCAAACACTGAAGCTTTCTTT.

This clonotype was seen a handful of times. This chain uses TRBV7-2 with TRBJ2-2, with a weak D call TRBD2 (5 bases). V was pared by 5 bases and J by 5 bases, with 9 bases between. The CDR3 consists of 13 residues. Per germline, CDR1 SGHTA and CDR2 FQGNSA. This CDR3 is CASSPPGTGELFF. The CDR3 DNA sequence: TGTGCCAGCAGCCCCCCGGGAACCGGGGAGCTGTTTTTT.

This clonotype occurred a few times. CDR3: CASSHSRAGELFF. The DNA for the CDR3 is TGTGCCAGCAGCCACTCAAGGGCCGGGGAGCTGTTTTTT. The J gene is TRBJ2-2, the V gene TRBV7-3, with D unresolved. Germline lookup yields CDR1 SGHTA and CDR2 FQGTGA. Trimming stripped 5 bases from V and 6 bases from J, with 10 bases between. This CDR3 spans 13 amino acids.